This entry is about one TCR beta chain. What this receptor recognizes is not known. The sample holds no much larger clone one base away, and base qualities are not on file. CDR1 and CDR2, looked up from the germline V gene, are SNHLY and FYNNEI. The CDR3 starts with the cysteine, ends with the phenylalanine, and has 18 residues. Only the CDR3 DNA stays, 54 bases, in frame from base 1. V ends up 4 bases short and J 7 bases short, with an unmatched junction base count of 16. The data were taken from a study of T cell responses to AZD1222 COVID-19 vaccine (dated by TCRdb to about 2021). With respect to the entire study: AZD1222 recipients given second doses at about 4 weeks or at about 12 weeks were pooled, since spike-specific TCR depth and breadth were not found to differ between the two schedules. TCR sequencing covered more than 230 trial participants: 207 given two doses of AZD1222 and 26 given two doses of MenACWY control vaccine. Trial participants were enrolled by age into 18-55, 56-69 and 70-plus year subgroups, with approximately 160, 26 and 62 TCR-sequenced participants respectively. Here is what the overall study found, with its caveats: Reportedly, almost half of the unique spike-specific TCRs recognized epitopes lying outside the regions that are mutated in the B.1.351 and B.1.1.7 variants. No day 14 peak-response samples were available, so repertoires were characterized only after the peak T cell response. Vaccine-associated CD4 TCRs spanned the whole spike protein, with dominant responses in regions 160-218 and 743-854. Most participants were white British and females outnumbered males, and the authors suggested that clonal diversity may have been underestimated. After two AZD1222 doses, both the breadth and the depth of spike-specific TCRs were significantly higher than at day 0 and than in MenACWY recipients. The 56-69-year group was small, and its depth increase did not reach significance, likely because of low power. Only six or seven AZD1222 recipients were SARS-CoV-2 seropositive at baseline, limiting conclusions about previously exposed vaccinees.

This specimen's time point label, interpreted: baseline before first vaccination. Samples from vaccinated people were obtained from the UK trials COV001 and COV002, which included a single-blind randomized controlled phase 2/3 trial of AZD1222 (ChAdOx1 nCoV-19) in healthy adults. Trial participant PBMC samples were collected at day 0 and day 28 after the second dose for TCRbeta chain sequencing. The CDR3 regions of human TCRbeta chains were analyzed by immunosequencing. The study's processing was this. Repertoire TCRs were checked for matches against a reference library of SARS-CoV-2-specific TCRs that had been generated using the MIRA antigen-specificity platform. Breadth was defined as the fraction of unique TCRs that were SARS-CoV-2-associated. Depth was defined as the fraction of total T cells that were SARS-CoV-2-associated. Using the MIRA data, each spike-specific TCR was assigned both to the spike region to which the TCR was reactive and to a CD4 or CD8 class. Log10-transformed breadth and depth values were compared by one-way ANOVA with Sidak's multiple comparisons tests. TCRdb limited this immuneACCESS table to in-frame rearrangements with V and J called. A share of clones is missing; checked studies link under half to unresolved V genes, and the rest is unexplained. That table gives V, J and clone size, and the DNA gave D and trimming. The sample profile shows roughly 180,000 clones; 90% of them were found once. The ten most abundant clones make up approximately 3% of the sample.

The sequence was obtained from an adult in good health. The rearranged chain carries TRBV2 and TRBJ1-3, with TRBD1 identical over 10 junction bases. The sequencing used peripheral blood, collected on day 0 of AZD1222 vaccination. This receptor has the CDR3 CASSARGDRGFLGNTIYF. The DNA reads as follows: TGTGCCAGCAGTGCCAGGGGGGACAGGGGCTTTCTCGGGAACACCATATATTTT.